The present TCR beta chain was sequenced within a study of human T cells and chemical hapten exposure (dated by TCRdb to the early 2020s). Turning to the overall study: For sensitization, 2% DPC in acetone was applied to a roughly 2 cm by roughly 2 cm area of upper inner arm skin. Patients additionally received weekly therapeutic DPC doses to the scalp throughout the approximately 24-week study period. Patch testing was performed on the upper back with Finn chambers containing 0.01% DPC, and the patch tests were scored after 6 days according to International Contact Dermatitis Research Group standards. The patient cohort, mostly female, included alopecia areata with under or over 50% scalp involvement, alopecia totalis and alopecia universalis. The libraries were sequenced as a pool, and the TCR yield per sample differed mostly because of small variations in library volumes within the pool. This study followed changes in the peripheral blood TCR repertoire in vivo during primary and secondary sensitization of alopecia patients to the hapten diphenylcyclopropenone (DPC). Blood samples were taken from patients before sensitization (week 0) and then at 2, 6 and about 24 weeks after DPC sensitization. Blood for TCR sequencing was provided by twenty-nine alopecia patients at one to four time points (pre-sensitization, 2, 6 and 24 weeks). Beyond this particular receptor, the publication reports: The number of TCRs above 1 in 1000 frequency did not change with DPC sensitization; there was no evidence of global repertoire structure alterations. Repeated subsampling changed both the strength of the expansion versus patch-test correlation and the threshold at which the correlation became significant. Alopecia, a presumed autoimmune disease, was present in all patients, so the immune response of the patients might differ from that of healthy individuals. Compared with pre-sensitization or healthy control sets, expanded TCRs formed significantly more large CDR3 similarity clusters, which is consistent with antigen-driven responses. Patch test score correlated positively with the number of PT1 expanded TCRs, reaching significance at thresholds 8, 16 and 32 but not at 4.

Library construction relied on RACE. Instrument used: NextSeq 500. Library preparation attached unique molecular identifiers to individual cDNA molecules for quantitative, reproducible TCR counting. Both TCR alpha and TCR beta chains were sequenced from each blood RNA sample. Under the source paper's analysis protocol: A median of roughly 98,000 TCRs per sample was observed, with a range of 23,224 to 690,600. V, J and CDR3 annotation of the TCR reads was carried out using the Decombinator software suite. For the PS versus PT1 abundance plots, all samples were subsampled to the same number of TCRs (28,000). Expanded TCRs were defined as absent before sensitization and observed at least eight times at the 2-week time point. TCRdb trimmed public reads at Q25 via fastp, called clones via MiXCR and kept in-frame beta chains. One record per CDR3 amino acid sequence lists the most common genes and DNA. TCRdb, not the original authors, processed these V and J calls. A total of some 98,000 distinct CDR3 sequences appear in this sample, about a tenth of them only once. Together, the top ten hold about 3% of the sample.

The time point label of this sample denotes: pre-sensitization, week 0. In the paper's terms, the treatment or condition label means: therapeutic diphenylcyclopropenone sensitization with weekly scalp DPC. At every patch-test visit, the blood draw took place before the patch test was put on. Eligible patients were aged 18 to 70, diagnosed with alopecia, deemed suitable for DPC therapy, and excluded if pregnant. Total RNA was extracted from unfractionated whole blood collected in Tempus Blood RNA tubes. This clonotype has a handful of counts. What this receptor recognizes is not known. Base qualities are not provided; no much larger clone lies one nucleotide away. CDR1 SNHLY and CDR2 FYNNEI were looked up in the germline V gene. Trimming removed 7 bases from V and 2 bases from J, leaving 11 bases between the germline ends. The CDR3 starts with the cysteine, ends with the phenylalanine, and has 14 residues. Of all the DNA, just the CDR3 is kept, 42 bases in frame from base 1.

The sample consisted of whole blood, taken in connection with sensitization to the hapten diphenylcyclopropenone (DPC). The sequence derives from a woman aged 60-70 years with alopecia areata. Some clones in this sample may be carry-over from other donors' samples. Recombination joined TRBV2 with TRBJ2-2; D gene: possibly TRBD2, on 5 matching bases. The encoded CDR3 is CASTEVGNTGELFF. The bases are TGTGCCAGCACGGAGGTCGGAAACACCGGGGAGCTGTTTTTT.